This T cell receptor (beta chain) was sequenced in a study of blood T cell repertoires in COVID-19. Background on the study: Material from acute and convalescent COVID-19 was sourced from the United States, Italy and Spain. Sample material is recorded as cDNA or gDNA derived from T cells, B-cell-depleted T cells, or PBMCs.

This clone was seen once. Original handling: Reference gene primer amplification in the assay estimated nucleated cell counts. The method was immunoSEQ multiplex PCR; TCRdb's version includes in-frame clones alone and lacks a portion of them. V and J calls plus clone size are reproduced from that table; the DNA served to infer D and trimming. The repertoire includes 240,000 or so clones, around 90% of them detected once, and about 0.74% sits in the top ten. This TCR derives from a woman younger than 45 with acute or convalescent COVID-19. Sequenced input: peripheral blood.

DNA of the CDR3: TGTGCCAGCAGTGGACTAGCGGGGGACAATGAGCAGTTCTTC. Translating gives CASSGLAGDNEQFF. The chain is built from TRBV2 and TRBJ2-1; 12 nucleotides agree with TRBD2. The V and J ends lost 4 bases and 5 bases, in that order; junction bases with no gene match: 0. Germline assignment: CDR1 SNHLY and CDR2 FYNNEI. CDR3 length equals 14 residues.